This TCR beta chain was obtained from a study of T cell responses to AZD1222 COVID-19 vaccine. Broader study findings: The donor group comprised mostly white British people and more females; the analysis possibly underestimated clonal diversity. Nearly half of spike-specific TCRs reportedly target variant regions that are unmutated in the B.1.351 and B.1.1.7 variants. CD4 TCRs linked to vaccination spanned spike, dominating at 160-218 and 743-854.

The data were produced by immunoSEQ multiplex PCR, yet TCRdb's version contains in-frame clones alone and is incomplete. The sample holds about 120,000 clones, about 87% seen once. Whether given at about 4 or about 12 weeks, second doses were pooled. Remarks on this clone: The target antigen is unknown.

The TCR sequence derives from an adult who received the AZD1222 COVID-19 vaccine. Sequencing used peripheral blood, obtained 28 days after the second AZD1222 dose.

The CDR3 coding sequence is TGTGCCAGCAGCTTAGGGAACTACGAGCAGTACTTC. Translation gives CASSLGNYEQYF. V and J are TRBV13 and TRBJ2-7; D uncertain. The germline V gene has CDR1 PRHDT and CDR2 FYEKMQ (reference sequence). The V end lost 0 bases, the J end lost 3 bases, and 3 bases lay between the germline ends. The length of the CDR3 is 12 residues.